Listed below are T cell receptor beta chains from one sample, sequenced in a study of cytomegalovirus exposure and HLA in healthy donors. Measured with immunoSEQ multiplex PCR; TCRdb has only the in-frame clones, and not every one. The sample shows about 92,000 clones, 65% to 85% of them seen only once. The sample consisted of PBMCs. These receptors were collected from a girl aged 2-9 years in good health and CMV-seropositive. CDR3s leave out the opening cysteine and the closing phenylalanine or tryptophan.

CDR3aa: ASTSLAGGIEQY; j_gene: TRBJ2-7; len: 12; v_gene: TRBV28
CDR3aa: ASSLIATSGIRNEQF; j_gene: TRBJ2-1; len: 15; v_gene: TRBV27
CDR3aa: ASSPGTGGLQPQH; j_gene: TRBJ1-5; len: 13; v_gene: TRBV5-1
CDR3aa: ATRQGALDTGELF; j_gene: TRBJ2-2; len: 13; v_gene: TRBV15
CDR3aa: SVEVGGAYEQY; j_gene: .; len: 11; v_gene: TRBV29-1
CDR3aa: ASSIDRTTSNQPQH; j_gene: TRBJ1-5; len: 14; v_gene: TRBV19
CDR3aa: ASSPGQGALRAKY; j_gene: TRBJ2-5; len: 13; v_gene: TRBV5-4
CDR3aa: ASSLGLPPRNTIY; j_gene: TRBJ1-3; len: 13; v_gene: TRBV5-6
CDR3aa: ASSPTGSYEQY; j_gene: TRBJ2-7; len: 11; v_gene: TRBV9
CDR3aa: ASSTRLADYEQY; j_gene: TRBJ2-7; len: 12; v_gene: TRBV11-2
CDR3aa: SVEMDEGYEQY; j_gene: TRBJ2-7; len: 11; v_gene: TRBV29-1
CDR3aa: ASSLPTGGANEKLF; j_gene: TRBJ1-4; len: 14; v_gene: TRBV6-5
CDR3aa: ASSLRGHGYT; j_gene: TRBJ1-2; len: 10; v_gene: TRBV23-1
CDR3aa: ASSPVQGYEQY; j_gene: TRBJ2-7; len: 11; v_gene: TRBV18
CDR3aa: SVEEPTGGYGYT; j_gene: TRBJ1-2; len: 12; v_gene: TRBV29-1
CDR3aa: ASSYRHGVDYGYT; j_gene: TRBJ1-2; len: 13; v_gene: TRBV6-5
CDR3aa: AWSGSSSSTDTQY; j_gene: TRBJ2-3; len: 13; v_gene: TRBV30
CDR3aa: AITPGSTNGWNTEAF; j_gene: TRBJ1-1; len: 15; v_gene: TRBV10-3
CDR3aa: ASSQEEASGNTEAF; j_gene: TRBJ1-1; len: 14; v_gene: TRBV4-2
CDR3aa: ASSPPAVMNTEAF; j_gene: TRBJ1-1; len: 13; v_gene: TRBV18
CDR3aa: AGQGRAQPQH; j_gene: TRBJ1-5; len: 10; v_gene: TRBV10-2
CDR3aa: ASSIERGSGGDTQY; j_gene: TRBJ2-3; len: 14; v_gene: TRBV19
CDR3aa: ASSQDGTSGNYNEQF; j_gene: TRBJ2-1; len: 15; v_gene: TRBV4-2